The T cell receptor (beta chain) under discussion was sequenced for a study of blood T cell repertoires in COVID-19. Authors' data handling: Amplification of reference gene primers provided the estimated nucleated cell counts. Libraries were prepared by immunoSEQ multiplex PCR; TCRdb keeps only in-frame clonotypes and omits some of them. D and trimming come from the DNA, and the V and J calls and clone size come from that table. The sample has hundreds of thousands of clones, 65% to 85% seen once; the top ten hold over 3%. The CDR3 extends over 14 amino acids. Germline CDR1 reads SGDLS; CDR2 reads YYNGEE. The junction had 4 bases not matched to a gene; V was cut back by 0 bases and J by 8 bases.

This receptor was identified in a woman aged 40 to 49 with active or convalescent COVID-19. The specimen sequenced was peripheral blood. The V gene is TRBV9, the J gene TRBJ2-3; 9 bases match TRBD2. The CDR3 region has the DNA TGTGCCAGCAGCGTAGGCGGGGGGGGCGGTACGCAGTATTTT. Translated: CASSVGGGGGTQYF. Variable domain in full (rest from reference TRBV9 and TRBJ2-3): DSGVTQTPKHLITATGQRVTLRCSPRSGDLSVYWYQQSLDQGLQFLIQYYNGEERAKGNILERFSAQQFPDLHSELNLSSLELGDSALYFCASSVGGGGGTQYFGPGTRLTVL.